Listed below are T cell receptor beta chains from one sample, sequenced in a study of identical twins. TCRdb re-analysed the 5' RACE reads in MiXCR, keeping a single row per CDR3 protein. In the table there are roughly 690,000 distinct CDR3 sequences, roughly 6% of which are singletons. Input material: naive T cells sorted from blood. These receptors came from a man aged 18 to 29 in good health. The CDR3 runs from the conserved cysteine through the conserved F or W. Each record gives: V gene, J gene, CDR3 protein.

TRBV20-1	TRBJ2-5	CSARAGGSGGETQYF
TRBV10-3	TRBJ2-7	CAISESGTKYF
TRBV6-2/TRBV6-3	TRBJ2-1	CASSQGQSSGFMWGEQFF
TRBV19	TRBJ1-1	CAGSIDGETGNTEAFF
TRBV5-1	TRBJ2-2	CASSLTGPTNTGELFF
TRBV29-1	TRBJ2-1	CSVHDPGLAVLNEQFF
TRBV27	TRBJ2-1	CASKTGLSSYNEQFF
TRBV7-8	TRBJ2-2	CASSLDRSGELFF
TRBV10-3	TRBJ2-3	CAISTPGLARGADTQYF
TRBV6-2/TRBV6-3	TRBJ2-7	CASRKGGNPYEQYF
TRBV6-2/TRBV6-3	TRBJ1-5	CASSLYRSGAGQPQHF
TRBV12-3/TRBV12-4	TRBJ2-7	CASSPRTGILEQYF
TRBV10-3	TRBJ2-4	CAISVGDYTIQYF
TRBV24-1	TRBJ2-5	CATSDLGTDKETQYF
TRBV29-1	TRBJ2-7	CSVDLTSGGYEQYF
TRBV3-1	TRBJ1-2	CASRPLAGDGYTF
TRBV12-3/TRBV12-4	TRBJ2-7	CASSPSRLAAPPYEQYF
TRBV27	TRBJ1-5	CASKHTLDQPQHF
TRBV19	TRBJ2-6	CASSTLDSSVGANVLTF
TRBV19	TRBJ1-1	CASSIDEYWTEAFF
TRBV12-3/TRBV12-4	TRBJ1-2	CASSLASGGDYGYNF
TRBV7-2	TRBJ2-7	CASSLAGQLQSYEQYF
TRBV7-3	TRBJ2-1	CDSSLKSRDGVDEQFF
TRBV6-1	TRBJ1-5	CASSNTGGYQPQHF
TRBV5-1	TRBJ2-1	CASSAARPDRDNNEQFF
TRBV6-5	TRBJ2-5	CASSSSGQETQYF
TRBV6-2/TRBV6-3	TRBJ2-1	CASSASGTSGRHAYNEQFF
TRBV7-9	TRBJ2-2	CASTKQDWNTGELFF
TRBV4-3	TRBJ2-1	CASSQVWQNEQFF
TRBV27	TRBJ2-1	CASSIPGTSGRRVSEQFF
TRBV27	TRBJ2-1	CASSSPLLAGQNNEQFF
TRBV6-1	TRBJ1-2	CASSEAAFAGPYGYTF